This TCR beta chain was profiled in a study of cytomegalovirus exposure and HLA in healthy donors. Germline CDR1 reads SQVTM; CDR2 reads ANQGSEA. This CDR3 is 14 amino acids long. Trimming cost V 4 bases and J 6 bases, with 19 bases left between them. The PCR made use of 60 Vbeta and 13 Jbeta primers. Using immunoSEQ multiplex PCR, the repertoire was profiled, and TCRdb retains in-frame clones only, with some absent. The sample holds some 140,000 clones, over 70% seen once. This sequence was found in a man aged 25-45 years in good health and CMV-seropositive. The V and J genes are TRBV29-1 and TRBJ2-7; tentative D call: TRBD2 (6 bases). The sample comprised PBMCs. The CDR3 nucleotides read TGCAGCGTTGCCCGGCTCACGGAGGGGAGCGAGCAGTACTTC. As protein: CSVARLTEGSEQYF.